The present T cell receptor beta chain was sequenced within a study of regulatory T cells in long-lasting Graves disease. Background on the study: Persistent cases took antithyroid drugs over 5 years and stayed TSH receptor antibody positive.

Broader study findings: Favoring TRBV28, TRBJ1-2 and TRBJ2-5 was a feature seen in persistent disease. Sharing of public clonotypes was greater in persistent patients (around 3,000) than in new patients (approximately 940).

According to the study, TCR beta libraries were built with iRepertoire HTBI primers and CDR3-region Arm-PCR. Under the authors' procedure: Sample data revealed fewer than 70 TRBV and over eleven TRBJ segments. TCRdb re-derived calls from the multiplex PCR reads in MiXCR, one entry per CDR3 protein. In this record, the V and J calls reflect TCRdb's handling and not the investigators' own analysis. The repertoire holds 400,000 to 500,000 distinct CDR3 sequences, with roughly 21% as singletons. Trimming removed 2 bases at V and 5 bases at J, with 7 bases between. CDR1 is MNHEY, CDR2 SVGAGI, per germline. There are 14 residues in the CDR3. As to time point: persistent/refractory GD, antithyroid drugs over 5 years with positive TRAb. With RNA extracted from PBMCs as input, the TCR library was made. This clonotype was detected a few times. Its matching antigen is unknown.

Sequences were derived from peripheral blood mononuclear cells (PBMCs), sampled when the disease was refractory, from a patient treated with antithyroid drugs. The chain combines TRBV6-5 with TRBJ1-6; D remains unclear. This clonotype was obtained from a female donor with Graves disease. The DNA of the CDR3 is TGTGCCAGCAGTTACCGGTTCAATAATTCACCCCTCCACTTT. Protein sequence: CASSYRFNNSPLHF.